A single sample gave rise to the 24 T cell receptor beta chains below, sequenced in a study of graft-versus-host responses after intestinal transplantation. Their antigens remain unidentified. The method was immunoSEQ multiplex PCR; TCRdb's version includes in-frame clones alone and lacks a portion of them. This table holds tens of thousands of clones, about 88% found once. Sequenced material: unstimulated CD4+ T cells sorted from spleen or lymph node cells, taken before transplant. The receptors originated from a human donor who was the organ donor for an intestinal transplant.

There are a few counts of this clone. The chain employs TRBV6-5 and TRBJ2-7, with 10 bases fitting TRBD1. V gave up 4 bases and J gave up 3 bases; unmatched junction bases: 0. Germline loops: CDR1 MNHEY, CDR2 SVGAGI. CDR3 size: 13 residues. This CDR3 is CASSWTGGYEQYF. In nucleotides, the CDR3 is TGTGCCAGCAGTTGGACAGGGGGCTACGAGCAGTACTTC.

V is TRBV25-1 and J is TRBJ1-1; D not resolved. The V and J ends lost 7 bases and 1 base respectively, with 10 bases between them. This CDR3 has 13 amino acids. Germline CDR1 and CDR2: MGHDK and SYGVNS. CDR3 region: CASMRGSNTEAFF. CDR3 DNA sequence: TGTGCCAGCATGCGGGGTTCGAACACTGAAGCTTTCTTT.

This clone was seen a few times. The CDR3 region is CASSQVGSNEKLFF. In DNA form, the CDR3 reads TGCGCCAGCAGCCAAGTGGGGAGTAATGAAAAACTGTTTTTT. The chain recombines TRBV4-1 with TRBJ1-4; unclear D gene. The germline V and J ends were trimmed by 1 base and 4 bases, with 7 bases remaining between them. The CDR3 has 14 amino acids. Per the germline V gene, CDR1 is MGHRA and CDR2 is YSYEKL.

This clone was recorded only once. The chain links TRBV14 to TRBJ2-1; the match to TRBD2 covers 14 bases. Germline lookup yields CDR1 SGHDN and CDR2 FVKESK. The ends lost 1 base at V and 6 bases at J; junction bases unmatched: 8. CDR3 size: 18 residues. CDR3 sequence: CASSQGLAGGGTGNEQFF. The CDR3, as DNA: TGTGCCAGCAGCCAAGGACTAGCGGGAGGGGGGACCGGCAATGAGCAGTTCTTC.

The chain couples TRBV9 to TRBJ1-3, with D unclear. The germline V and J ends were trimmed by 1 base and 0 bases, with 8 bases remaining between them. The CDR3 contains 15 residues. The germline CDR1 and CDR2 sequences are SGDLS and YYNGEE. The chain's CDR3 is CASSVYGSSGNTIYF. The CDR3 region has the DNA TGTGCCAGCAGCGTATACGGGAGCTCTGGAAACACCATATATTTT.

The chain recombines TRBV6-6 with TRBJ2-7; 12 bases agree with TRBD2. This CDR3 comprises 16 residues. In germline, CDR1 is MNHNY, CDR2 SVGAGI (reference sequence). V lost 0 bases and J lost 4; bases outside the gene matches: 4. CDR3 DNA sequence: TGTGCCAGCAGTTACTCGACTGGACTAGCGGGGTACGAGCAGTACTTC. Amino acids: CASSYSTGLAGYEQYF.

In this sample, this clone turned up a few times. V is TRBV6-5 and J is TRBJ1-2, with TRBD1 matching over 7 bases. The CDR3 is 14 residues long. J lost 7 bases, V lost 6 bases, and 11 bases had no gene match. CDR1 and CDR2 (germline): MNHEY, SVGAGI. The DNA of the CDR3 is TGTGCCAGCAGCCTCGACAGGGCGCCCTTTGGCTACACCTTC. Amino acids: CASSLDRAPFGYTF.

The rearrangement links TRBV7-3 to TRBJ2-5, with 9 bases lining up with TRBD2. The end of the DNA aligns better with TRBJ2-7, so the J call may be wrong. Germline CDR1 reads SGHTA; CDR2 reads FQGTGA. This CDR3 comprises 15 residues. CDR3 amino acids: CASSLQLAGYYEQYF. DNA of the CDR3: TGTGCCAGCAGCCTCCAGCTAGCGGGATACTACGAGCAGTACTTC.

The gene calls are TRBV6-5 and TRBJ2-7, with D perhaps matching TRBD2 (5 bases). Trimming took 6 bases from V and 3 from J, leaving 15 bases between them. Germline CDR1 MNHEY, CDR2 SVGAGI. The CDR3 is 14 residues long. The DNA of the CDR3 is TGTGCCAGCAGGATGGACTGGCCCTACTACGAGCAGTACTTC. Translation gives CASRMDWPYYEQYF.

The chain uses TRBV7-9 and TRBJ1-2; tentative D call: TRBD1 (6 bases). CDR3 length equals 14 residues. Germline CDR1 is SEHNR and CDR2 is FQNEAQ (reference sequence). V lost 2 bases, J lost 5 bases, and 12 bases lay in between. CDR3 nucleotides: TGTGCCAGCAGCTTAACTCTGCAGGGGTATGGCTACACCTTC. Protein product: CASSLTLQGYGYTF.

The rearrangement joins TRBV23-1 to TRBJ1-1, with TRBD1 matching 8 bases. TRBV23-1 counts as an open reading frame of uncertain function. This CDR3 is 16 amino acids long. J gave up 2 bases and V 7 bases, and 12 bases lay outside the gene matches. CDR3: CASTRQGRTPNTEAFF. In DNA, the CDR3 is TGCGCCAGCACCCGACAGGGGCGAACCCCTAACACTGAAGCTTTCTTT.

About this clone: The junction departs from germline at one end; a sequencing error may be responsible. This CDR3 is also generated by other DNA sequences in the sample. The V call is TRBV4-1, the J call TRBJ2-1, with 9 positions matching TRBD2. Germline CDR1 MGHRA, CDR2 YSYEKL. The CDR3 extends over 13 amino acids. CDR3 DNA: TGTGCCAGCAGCCAGGGGACTAGCCTCGGGCAGTTCTTC. Translating gives CASSQGTSLGQFF.

CDR3 sequence reads: CASSLRGGGLGLAASYEQYF. In nucleotides, the CDR3 is TGCGCCAGCAGCTTGAGAGGGGGGGGGTTGGGACTAGCGGCCTCCTACGAGCAGTACTTC. The chain employs TRBV5-1 and TRBJ2-7; TRBD2 agrees at 11 bases. Germline trimming cut 1 base from V and 0 bases from J; bases unmatched to any gene: 15. CDR3 length: 20 amino acids. The germline CDR1 and CDR2 sequences are SGHRS and YFSETQ.

The chain combines TRBV7-2 with TRBJ2-4; D may be TRBD1 (7 bases). There are 14 residues in the CDR3. V lost 5 bases and J 1 base, leaving 9 bases between the germline ends. Germline V CDR1 and CDR2: SGHTA, FQGNSA. CDR3: CASSAGQAKNIQYF. As DNA, the CDR3 is TGTGCCAGCAGCGCGGGACAGGCCAAAAACATTCAGTACTTC.

The V and J genes are TRBV6-6 and TRBJ1-1; unclear D gene. This CDR3 contains 14 residues. Germline CDR1 is MNHNY and CDR2 is SVGAGI (reference sequence). V dropped 0 bases and J dropped 7 bases, with 12 bases sitting between them. CDR3: CASSYSKWQVEAFF. CDR3 bases: TGTGCCAGCAGTTACTCTAAATGGCAGGTTGAAGCTTTCTTT.

The genes are TRBV9 and TRBJ1-2; tentative D call: TRBD1 (5 bases). The CDR3 consists of 19 residues. Trimming removed 4 bases from V and 5 bases from J, with 30 bases in between. Germline V gives CDR1 SGDLS, CDR2 YYNGEE. The DNA for the CDR3 is TGTGCCAGCAGCCCACCCCCCCAAATCGCGGGACCGCTTGTGTATGGCTACACCTTC. The encoded protein is CASSPPPQIAGPLVYGYTF.

The V call is TRBV11-3, the J call TRBJ2-2, with D possibly matching TRBD2 (5 bases). V was cut by 5 bases and J by 5 bases, with 12 bases left in between. Germline CDR1 SGHNT, CDR2 YENEEA. This CDR3 has 14 residues. The DNA of the CDR3 is TGTGCCAGCAGCGTGGGCGGGCAAACCGGGGAGCTGTTTTTT. Its protein is CASSVGGQTGELFF.

V gene TRBV7-2 combines with J gene TRBJ2-7; possible D gene TRBD2, 5 bases. Germline V lookup: CDR1 SGHTA, CDR2 FQGNSA. This CDR3 has 15 residues. V was shortened by 5 bases and J by 2 bases, with 16 bases between the two germline ends. As DNA, the CDR3 is TGTGCCAGCAGCGCAAGGGCGGGCGCCGCCTACGAGCAGTACTTC. Encoded protein: CASSARAGAAYEQYF.

This chain uses TRBV29-1 with TRBJ1-2; D not resolved. Germline values: CDR1 SQVTM, CDR2 ANQGSEA. The V end was cut by 6 bases, the J end by 3 bases, with 8 bases between. The CDR3 extends over 11 amino acids. CDR3 bases: TGCAGCGTCCTCCGGGACTATGGCTACACCTTC. It is translated as CSVLRDYGYTF.

V gene TRBV7-9 combines with J gene TRBJ2-5; 7 bases align to TRBD2. J gave up 2 bases and V 3 bases, and 0 bases lay outside the gene matches. The germline gives CDR1 SEHNR, CDR2 FQNEAQ (reference sequence). This CDR3 comprises 13 residues. The CDR3 coding sequence is TGTGCCAGCAGCTTCGGGGGGCAAGAGACCCAGTACTTC. Its protein product is CASSFGGQETQYF.

The genes are TRBV14 and TRBJ2-2; 14 bases fit TRBD2. In germline, CDR1 is SGHDN, CDR2 FVKESK. With V trimmed by 4 bases and J by 7 bases, 5 bases remained unmatched. The CDR3 sequence is 16 residues long. CDR3 coding DNA: TGTGCCAGCAGCCTGGGACTAGCGGGAGCCCACGGGGAGCTGTTTTTT. This sequence encodes CASSLGLAGAHGELFF.

This chain connects TRBV7-3 to TRBJ2-7; TRBD1 matches 10 bases. The ends lost 5 bases at V and 4 bases at J; junction bases unmatched: 8. This CDR3 spans 15 amino acids. Germline V gene data show CDR1 as SGHTA and CDR2 as FQGTGA. CDR3 in amino acids: CASSPSGTGEYEQYF. In DNA, the CDR3 is TGTGCCAGCAGCCCCTCCGGGACAGGGGAGTACGAGCAGTACTTC.

J is TRBJ1-2 and V is TRBV6-1, with 7 bases matching TRBD1. Germline-derived CDR1 and CDR2 are MNHNS and SASEGT. This CDR3 has 13 residues. The J segment lost 6 bases and the V segment lost 6 bases, leaving 7 bases of the junction unmatched. In DNA form, the CDR3 reads TGTGCCAGCAGGCTGACAGGGAACCATGGCTACACCTTC. Amino acids: CASRLTGNHGYTF.

The gene calls are TRBV28 and TRBJ2-2; D is perhaps TRBD2 (6 bases). The CDR3 length is 15 residues. The V gene lost 3 bases and the J gene lost 5 bases, with 13 bases spanning the gap. The V gene's germline CDR1 is MDHEN and CDR2 SYDVKM. CDR3 DNA: TGTGCCAGCAGTTTCGTAGCGGAGCCTACCGGGGAGCTGTTTTTT. Encoded protein: CASSFVAEPTGELFF. The complete variable domain, with remaining parts taken from reference TRBV28 and TRBJ2-2, reads DVKVTQSSRYLVKRTGEKVFLECVQDMDHENMFWYRQDPGLGLRLIYFSYDVKMKEKGDIPEGYSVSREKKERFSLILESASTNQTSMYLCASSFVAEPTGELFFGEGSRLTVL.